This T cell receptor beta chain was found in a study of blood T cells in healthy people across ages. The amount of total RNA extracted per sample was at least 6 micrograms. A sample-barcoded 5' primer and a J-beta primer mix were used in a second PCR of roughly 7 to 12 cycles. TCRdb recomputed calls from the 5' RACE reads with MiXCR, one row per CDR3 protein. The sample lists about 1.8 million distinct CDR3 sequences; about 50% were seen once. This CDR3 region has 15 residues. The germline gives CDR1 DFQATT, CDR2 SNEGSKA (reference sequence). V was cut by 1 base and J by 6 bases, with 19 bases left in between.

The genes are TRBV20-1 and TRBJ2-7, with D possibly matching TRBD1 (5 bases). Sequencing was carried out using blood. This clonotype was sampled from a woman aged 35 to 49 in good health. The CDR3 nucleotides read TGCAGTGCTAGAGGGACCAGGATAGGGGCGCGCGAGCAGTACTTC. It encodes CSARGTRIGAREQYF.